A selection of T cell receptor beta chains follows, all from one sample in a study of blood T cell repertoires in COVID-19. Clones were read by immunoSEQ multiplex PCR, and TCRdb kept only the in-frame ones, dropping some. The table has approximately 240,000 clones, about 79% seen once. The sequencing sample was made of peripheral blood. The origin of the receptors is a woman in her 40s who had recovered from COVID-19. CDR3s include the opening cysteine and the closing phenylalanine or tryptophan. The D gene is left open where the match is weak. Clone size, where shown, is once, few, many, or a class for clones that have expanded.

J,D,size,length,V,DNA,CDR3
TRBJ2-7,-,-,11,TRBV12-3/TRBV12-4,TGTGCCAGCAGTTTTCAGTACGAGCAGTACTTC,CASSFQYEQYF
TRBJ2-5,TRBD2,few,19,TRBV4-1,TGCGCCAGCAGCCAGAACGTCGTAGCGGGTCCTAAGTACCAAGAGACCCAGTACTTC,CASSQNVVAGPKYQETQYF
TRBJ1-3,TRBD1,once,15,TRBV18,TGTGCCAGCTCACGGGACAGGGGCTCTGGAAACACCATATATTTT,CASSRDRGSGNTIYF
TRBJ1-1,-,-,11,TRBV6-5,TGTGCCAGCATCCGGACAGCCCAAGCTTTCTTT,CASIRTAQAFF
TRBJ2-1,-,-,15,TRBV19,TGTGCCAGTAGCCCCGGGGGAAGCTCCTACAATGAGCAGTTCTTC,CASSPGGSSYNEQFF
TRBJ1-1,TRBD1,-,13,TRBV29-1,TGCAGCCTTAGGACAGGGATAGGCACTGAAGCTTTCTTT,CSLRTGIGTEAFF
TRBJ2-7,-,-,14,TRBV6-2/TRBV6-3,TGTGCCAGCCGCCGACAGACCCCCTGGTACGAGCAGTACTTC,CASRRQTPWYEQYF
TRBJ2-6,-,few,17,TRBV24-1,TGTGCCACCAGTGACCTAGGTTCGGGGTCTGGGGCCAACGTCCTGACTTTC,CATSDLGSGSGANVLTF
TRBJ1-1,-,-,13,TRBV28,TGTGCCAGCAGTCACCGACGCGGCGCCCAGGCTTTCTTT,CASSHRRGAQAFF
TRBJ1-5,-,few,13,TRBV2,TGTGCCAGCAGTGTTAAGGGGAATCAGCCCCAGCATTTT,CASSVKGNQPQHF
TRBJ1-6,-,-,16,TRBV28,TGTGCCAGCAGTTTAGGAGCAGGGTCGGTCAGTTCACCCCTCCACTTT,CASSLGAGSVSSPLHF
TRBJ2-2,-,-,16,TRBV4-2,TGTGCCAGCAGCTCCCGGCACCGTTCGGAGACCGGGGAGCTGTTTTTT,CASSSRHRSETGELFF
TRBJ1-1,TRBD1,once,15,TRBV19,TGTGCCAGTAGTAACCGGGACAGGGGCTACACTGAAGCTTTCTTT,CASSNRDRGYTEAFF
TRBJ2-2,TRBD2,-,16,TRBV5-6,TGTGCCAGCAGCTCGAGACTAGCGGGGCTCCTCGGGGAGCTGTTTTTT,CASSSRLAGLLGELFF
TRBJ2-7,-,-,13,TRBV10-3,TGTGCCACAAGGATCGAGGGAGACGACGAGCAGTACTTC,CATRIEGDDEQYF
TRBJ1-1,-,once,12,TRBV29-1,TGCAGCGTTGCTCAGGTGAACACTGAAGCTTTCTTT,CSVAQVNTEAFF